The next 30 T cell receptor beta chains were all read from a single sample in a study of control samples from healthy donors and cancer patients. The assay was immunoSEQ multiplex PCR, and TCRdb's table has in-frame clones only and misses some. The table records roughly 450,000 clones, around 90% of them present only once. What was sequenced was PBMCs. Source of these receptors: a man aged 40-50 years with head and neck cancer.

This chain links TRBV5-4 with TRBJ1-2; D ambiguous. Germline V gene sequence: CDR1 SGHNT, CDR2 YYREEE (reference sequence). The CDR3 is made up of 13 amino acids. Trimming removed 4 bases at V and 4 bases at J, with 11 bases between. CDR3: CASSPRSGYGYTF. The CDR3 DNA follows: TGTGCCAGCAGCCCTAGGTCGGGCTATGGCTACACCTTC.

V usage is TRBV18 and J usage is TRBJ2-3, with 8 nucleotides matching TRBD2. J gave up 3 bases and V 3 bases, and 8 bases lay outside the gene matches. This CDR3 spans 16 amino acids. The germline V gene encodes CDR1 KGHSH and CDR2 LQKENI. The CDR3 sequence is CASSPSGVPGTDTQYF. CDR3 coding DNA: TGTGCCAGCTCACCTAGCGGGGTCCCAGGGACAGATACGCAGTATTTT.

This chain connects TRBV9 to TRBJ2-3; no clear D gene. CDR3 length equals 12 residues. V was clipped by 4 bases and J by 2 bases, with 5 bases between them. Germline V gene lookup returns CDR1 SGDLS and CDR2 YYNGEE. The CDR3 here is CASSTYTDTQYF. CDR3 nucleotide sequence: TGTGCCAGCAGCACGTACACAGATACGCAGTATTTT.

V and J are TRBV28 and TRBJ2-7; TRBD1 matches 7 bases. From germline, CDR1 is MDHEN and CDR2 SYDVKM. There are 14 residues in the CDR3. With 6 bases clipped from V and 0 bases from J, the junction kept 5 bases outside the gene matches. CDR3: CASRSGQNSYEQYF. In nucleotides, the CDR3 is TGTGCCAGCAGGTCGGGACAGAACTCCTACGAGCAGTACTTC.

The CDR3 region has the DNA TGTGCCAGTAGTATAGCGGCCGAGTCCTACGAGCAGTACTTC. It specifies CASSIAAESYEQYF. This chain joins TRBV19 and TRBJ2-7; D not certain. V was trimmed by 1 base and J by 1 base, leaving 8 bases between them. The CDR3 extends over 14 amino acids. The germline CDR1 and CDR2 sequences are LNHDA and SQIVND (reference sequence).

This chain links TRBV10-2 with TRBJ1-5; D remains unclear. V was shortened by 9 bases and J by 6 bases, with 6 bases between the two germline ends. Looked up from germline, CDR1 is WSHSY and CDR2 is SAAADI. The CDR3 sequence is 10 residues long. DNA of the CDR3: TGCGCCAGTGGCGGTCAGCCCCAGCATTTT. Its protein product is CASGGQPQHF.

The chain recombines TRBV6-2 or TRBV6-3 with TRBJ2-1; D may correspond to TRBD1 or TRBD2 (5 bases each). The CDR3 is 13 amino acids. Trimming pared 2 bases from V and 9 bases from J, leaving 11 bases between. The germline V gene encodes CDR1 MNHEY and CDR2 SVGEGT. CDR3 in DNA: TGTGCCAGCAGTTACCAGCGAGGGGTTGAGCAGTTCTTC. It specifies CASSYQRGVEQFF.

This chain connects TRBV7-9 to TRBJ2-2, with a weak D call TRBD2 (5 bases). Looked up from germline, CDR1 is SEHNR and CDR2 is FQNEAQ (reference sequence). This CDR3 is built from 15 residues. Deletions cut 1 base from V and 6 bases from J, with 12 bases between. CDR3 bases: TGTGCCAGCAGCTTAGTACTCCCCGGGGCCGGGGAGCTGTTTTTT. Its translation: CASSLVLPGAGELFF.

The chain is built from TRBV28 and TRBJ2-7; 9 bases line up with TRBD1. The CDR3 runs to 13 residues. CDR1 and CDR2 from the germline V gene are MDHEN and SYDVKM. With V trimmed by 3 bases and J by 3 bases, 0 bases remained unmatched. As DNA, the CDR3 is TGTGCCAGCAGTTTGGACAGGGGCTACGAGCAGTACTTC. This translates into CASSLDRGYEQYF.

This chain links TRBV5-5 with TRBJ1-1; D call uncertain. Germline V gene sequence: CDR1 SGHKS, CDR2 YYEKEE (reference sequence). This CDR3 is 13 amino acids long. V lost 6 bases, J lost 8 bases, and 17 bases lay in between. The CDR3 DNA reads TGTGCCAGCAACCCGTCCCCGGCCCAAGAAGCTTTCTTT. This sequence encodes CASNPSPAQEAFF.

This chain connects TRBV15 to TRBJ2-7, with D maybe TRBD1 (5 bases). The CDR3 spans 12 residues. CDR1 LNHNV and CDR2 YYDKDF come from the germline V gene (reference sequence). V shed 0 bases and J shed 8 bases, with 8 bases lying between them. CDR3 protein: CATSRDRDQQYF. In nucleotides, the CDR3 is TGTGCCACCAGCAGAGACAGGGATCAGCAGTACTTC. The whole variable domain, filled in from reference TRBV15 and TRBJ2-7, reads DAMVIQNPRYQVTQFGKPVTLSCSQTLNHNVMYWYQQKSSQAPKLLFHYYDKDFNNEADTPDNFQSRRPNTSFCFLDIRSPGLGDTAMYLCATSRDRDQQYFGPGTRLTVT.

This clone was seen a single time. The chain has TRBV7-9 and TRBJ1-2; 12 nucleotides agree with TRBD1. V dropped 11 bases and J dropped 7; count of bases not matched to a gene: 14. Germline CDR1 SEHNR, CDR2 FQNEAQ (reference sequence). CDR3 length equals 15 residues. CDR3 coding DNA: TGTGCCTGCCTTTCTCCGGGACAGGGGGCTTTTGGCTACACCTTC. The encoded protein is CACLSPGQGAFGYTF.

This clone was detected only a few times. The V gene is TRBV28, the J gene TRBJ2-7, with D perhaps given as TRBD1 or TRBD2 (5 bases each). This CDR3 is 11 amino acids long. From germline, CDR1 is MDHEN and CDR2 SYDVKM. V was shortened by 2 bases and J by 10 bases, with 9 bases between the two germline ends. CDR3 protein: CASSLGTAQYF. For the CDR3, the DNA is TGTGCCAGCAGTTTAGGGACGGCTCAGTACTTC. The full variable domain, its missing parts supplied by reference TRBV28 and TRBJ2-7, is DVKVTQSSRYLVKRTGEKVFLECVQDMDHENMFWYRQDPGLGLRLIYFSYDVKMKEKGDIPEGYSVSREKKERFSLILESASTNQTSMYLCASSLGTAQYFGPGTRLTVT.

J is TRBJ2-3 and V is TRBV3-1 (or the pseudogene TRBV3-2); 10 nucleotides line up with TRBD1. There are 15 residues in the CDR3. The V gene's germline CDR1 is LGHDT and CDR2 YNNKEL (reference sequence). V lost 1 base and J lost 3; bases outside the gene matches: 1. The CDR3 coding sequence is TGTGCCAGCAGCCAAGCGGGACAGGGGACAGATACGCAGTATTTT. This encodes CASSQAGQGTDTQYF.

This sequence joins TRBV3-1 (or the pseudogene TRBV3-2) and TRBJ1-1; D not resolved. The ends were cut back, 0 bases at V and 3 bases at J, with 17 bases in the middle. Germline CDR1 and CDR2: LGHDT and YNNKEL (reference sequence). The CDR3 runs 17 residues. The CDR3 spells CASSQDTTVVGYTEAFF. The CDR3 coding sequence is TGTGCCAGCAGCCAAGATACGACGGTCGTAGGTTACACTGAAGCTTTCTTT.

The chain has TRBV27 and TRBJ2-1; 10 bases are shared with TRBD2. The CDR3 is 15 residues long. The J segment lost 4 bases and the V segment lost 2 bases, leaving 2 bases of the junction unmatched. Germline V lookup: CDR1 MNHEY, CDR2 SMNVEV (reference sequence). The CDR3 loop reads CASSLKREGYNEQFF. In DNA form, the CDR3 reads TGTGCCAGCAGTTTAAAGCGGGAGGGGTACAATGAGCAGTTCTTC.

V and J are TRBV19 and TRBJ1-5, with a tentative D call TRBD1 (5 bases). This CDR3 has 15 amino acids. V lost 5 bases, J lost 7 bases, and 18 bases lay in between. Per germline, CDR1 LNHDA and CDR2 SQIVND (reference sequence). In DNA, the CDR3 is TGTGCCAGTAGTTCTGGGCAGGGCTTCGGACAGCCCCAGCATTTT. Encoded protein: CASSSGQGFGQPQHF.

The rearrangement uses TRBV7-9 and TRBJ1-3; D is uncertain. Looked up from germline, CDR1 is SEHNR and CDR2 is FQNEAQ (reference sequence). V dropped 5 bases and J dropped 8 bases, with 10 bases sitting between them. The CDR3 sequence is 12 residues long. The CDR3 region is CASSPRSDTIYF. CDR3 nucleotides: TGTGCCAGCAGCCCTCGTTCGGACACCATATATTTT.

V usage is TRBV27 and J usage is TRBJ2-7, with D uncertain. The V end lost 3 bases, the J end lost 2 bases, and 17 bases lay between the germline ends. The CDR3 extends over 16 amino acids. CDR1 and CDR2 (germline): MNHEY, SMNVEV (reference sequence). CDR3 residues: CASSFHDTRRTYEQYF. The DNA for the CDR3 is TGTGCCAGCAGTTTCCATGATACTCGAAGAACCTACGAGCAGTACTTC.

The chain joins TRBV30 to TRBJ1-6; a weak D match, TRBD1 (6 bases). The length of the CDR3 is 15 residues. Trimming removed 8 bases at V and 2 bases at J, with 16 bases between. Germline-derived CDR1 and CDR2 are GTSNPN and SVGIG (reference sequence). CDR3 protein: CAVTSGATYNSPLHF. The CDR3 DNA reads TGTGCCGTTACCTCGGGGGCTACCTATAATTCACCCCTCCACTTT.

The chain carries TRBV28 and TRBJ1-2; no clear D. The germline V and J ends were trimmed by 6 bases and 2 bases, with 7 bases remaining between them. This CDR3 spans 12 amino acids. The germline V gene encodes CDR1 MDHEN and CDR2 SYDVKM. The CDR3 sequence: CASRKSNYGYTF. The CDR3 DNA reads as TGTGCCAGCAGAAAGTCGAACTATGGCTACACCTTC.

This clone was detected once. This chain joins TRBV19 and TRBJ1-5, with no clear D. The V and J ends lost 3 bases and 2 bases respectively, with 11 bases between them. There are 15 residues in the CDR3. Germline values: CDR1 LNHDA, CDR2 SQIVND (reference sequence). CDR3: CASSIMRSGNQPQHF. DNA for the CDR3: TGTGCCAGTAGTATTATGCGAAGCGGCAATCAGCCCCAGCATTTT.

The chain joins TRBV18 to TRBJ1-1; TRBD1 matches at 9 bases. V trimming: 4 bases; J trimming: 4 bases; junction bases outside the gene matches: 7. The CDR3 extends over 15 amino acids. CDR1 KGHSH and CDR2 LQKENI come from the germline V gene. The CDR3 loop reads CASSQQGAESTEAFF. DNA for the CDR3: TGTGCCAGCTCACAACAGGGGGCTGAGTCCACTGAAGCTTTCTTT.

This sequence joins TRBV15 and TRBJ2-7, with 10 nucleotides matching TRBD1. V gave up 8 bases and J gave up 3 bases; unmatched junction bases: 10. The germline gives CDR1 LNHNV, CDR2 YYDKDF (reference sequence). This CDR3 has 15 amino acids. CDR3 amino acids: CATREGQGGYYEQYF. DNA for the CDR3: TGTGCCACCCGCGAAGGACAGGGGGGTTACTACGAGCAGTACTTC.

CDR3 coding DNA: TGCGCCAGCAGCTTGGAAGGGGGATATGAAAAACTGTTTTTT. Encoded protein: CASSLEGGYEKLFF. The chain is built from TRBV5-1 and TRBJ1-4; D is possibly TRBD1 (6 bases). The V and J ends lost 0 bases and 6 bases respectively, with 9 bases between them. The CDR3 contains 14 residues. Germline CDR1 reads SGHRS; CDR2 reads YFSETQ. Filled out from reference TRBV5-1 and TRBJ1-4, the complete variable domain reads KAGVTQTPRYLIKTRGQQVTLSCSPISGHRSVSWYQQTPGQGLQFLFEYFSETQRNKGNFPGRFSGRQFSNSRSEMNVSTLELGDSALYLCASSLEGGYEKLFFGSGTQLSVL.

This chain joins TRBV5-4 and TRBJ2-7; D is possibly TRBD1 or TRBD2 (5 bases each). Germline V lookup: CDR1 SGHNT, CDR2 YYREEE (reference sequence). V gave up 6 bases and J gave up 3 bases, with 19 bases separating them. The CDR3 runs to 15 residues. The CDR3 region has the DNA TGTGCCAGCACCCCATCACCTGGGGGTAGCTACGAGCAGTACTTC. Translation: CASTPSPGGSYEQYF.

V usage is TRBV15 and J usage is TRBJ2-1; 9 bases are shared with TRBD2. J lost 8 bases, V lost 8 bases, and 7 bases had no gene match. The CDR3 is 13 amino acids. Germline V gives CDR1 LNHNV, CDR2 YYDKDF (reference sequence). CDR3 region: CATAGSGGYEQFF. Here the CDR3 DNA reads TGTGCCACCGCAGGGAGCGGGGGGTATGAGCAGTTCTTC.

To note about this clone: Other DNA sequences in this specimen translate into the identical CDR3. J is TRBJ1-5 and V is TRBV9; D gene ambiguous. This CDR3 comprises 13 residues. Germline V gives CDR1 SGDLS, CDR2 YYNGEE. V was trimmed by 0 bases and J by 4 bases, leaving 5 bases between them. CDR3 protein: CASSVASNQPQHF. The CDR3 DNA is TGTGCCAGCAGCGTAGCCTCAAATCAGCCCCAGCATTTT. Complete variable domain (other parts from reference TRBV9 and TRBJ1-5): DSGVTQTPKHLITATGQRVTLRCSPRSGDLSVYWYQQSLDQGLQFLIQYYNGEERAKGNILERFSAQQFPDLHSELNLSSLELGDSALYFCASSVASNQPQHFGDGTRLSIL.

The rearrangement joins TRBV2 to TRBJ1-1; D possibly corresponds to TRBD1 (6 bases). V was pared by 3 bases and J by 4 bases, with 9 bases between. The CDR3 runs to 13 residues. In germline, CDR1 is SNHLY, CDR2 FYNNEI. CDR3 amino acids: CASSDGRGTEAFF. CDR3 nucleotides: TGTGCCAGCAGTGATGGCAGGGGCACTGAAGCTTTCTTT.

The V and J genes are TRBV27 and TRBJ2-3, with TRBD1 identical over 7 bases. Trimming at V came to 7 bases and at J to 4 bases, leaving 17 bases not matched to a gene. CDR1 is MNHEY, CDR2 SMNVEV, per germline (reference sequence). This CDR3 comprises 17 residues. The CDR3 sequence: CASKNRKETGNPDTQYF. CDR3 sequence (DNA): TGTGCCAGCAAAAACAGAAAAGAGACAGGGAACCCAGATACGCAGTATTTT.